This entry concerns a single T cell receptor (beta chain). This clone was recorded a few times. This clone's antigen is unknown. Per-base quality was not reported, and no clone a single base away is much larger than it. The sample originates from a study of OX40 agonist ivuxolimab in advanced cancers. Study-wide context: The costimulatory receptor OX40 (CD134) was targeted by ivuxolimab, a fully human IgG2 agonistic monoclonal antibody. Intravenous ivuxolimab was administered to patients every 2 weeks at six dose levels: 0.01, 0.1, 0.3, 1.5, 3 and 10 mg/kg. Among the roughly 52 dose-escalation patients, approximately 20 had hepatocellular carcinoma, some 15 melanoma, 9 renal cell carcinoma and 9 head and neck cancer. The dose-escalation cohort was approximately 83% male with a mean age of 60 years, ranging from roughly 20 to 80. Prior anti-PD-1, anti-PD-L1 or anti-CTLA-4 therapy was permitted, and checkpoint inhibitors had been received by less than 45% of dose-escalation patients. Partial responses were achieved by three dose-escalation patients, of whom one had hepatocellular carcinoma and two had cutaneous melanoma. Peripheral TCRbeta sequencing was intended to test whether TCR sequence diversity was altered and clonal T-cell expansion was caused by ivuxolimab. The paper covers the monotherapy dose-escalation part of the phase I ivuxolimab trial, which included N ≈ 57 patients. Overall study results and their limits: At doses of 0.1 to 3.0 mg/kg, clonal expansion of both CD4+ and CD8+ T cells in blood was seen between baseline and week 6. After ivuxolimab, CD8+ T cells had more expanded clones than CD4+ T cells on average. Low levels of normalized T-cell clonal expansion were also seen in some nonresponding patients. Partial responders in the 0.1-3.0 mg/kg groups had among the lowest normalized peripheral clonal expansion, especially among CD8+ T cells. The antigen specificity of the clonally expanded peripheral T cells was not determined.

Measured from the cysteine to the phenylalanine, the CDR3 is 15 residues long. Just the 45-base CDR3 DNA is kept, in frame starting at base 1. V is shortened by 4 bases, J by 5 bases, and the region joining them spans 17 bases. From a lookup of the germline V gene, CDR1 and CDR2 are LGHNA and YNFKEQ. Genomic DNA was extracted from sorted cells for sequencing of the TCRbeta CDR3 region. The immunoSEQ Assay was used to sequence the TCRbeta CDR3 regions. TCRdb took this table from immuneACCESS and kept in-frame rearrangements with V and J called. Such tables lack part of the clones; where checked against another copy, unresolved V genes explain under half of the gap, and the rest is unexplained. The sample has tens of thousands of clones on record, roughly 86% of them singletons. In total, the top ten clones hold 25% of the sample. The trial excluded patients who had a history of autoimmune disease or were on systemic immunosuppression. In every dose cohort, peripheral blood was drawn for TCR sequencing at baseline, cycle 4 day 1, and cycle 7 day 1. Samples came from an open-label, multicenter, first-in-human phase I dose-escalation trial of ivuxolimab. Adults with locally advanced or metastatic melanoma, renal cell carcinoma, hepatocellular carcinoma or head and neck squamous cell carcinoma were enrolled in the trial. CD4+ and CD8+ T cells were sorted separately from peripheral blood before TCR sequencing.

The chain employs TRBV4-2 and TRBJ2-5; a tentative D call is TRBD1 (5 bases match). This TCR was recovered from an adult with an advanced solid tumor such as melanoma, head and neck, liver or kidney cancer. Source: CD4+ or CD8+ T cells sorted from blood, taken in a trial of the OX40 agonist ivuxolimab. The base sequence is TGTGCCAGCAGCCCCAGCAGGGATGAGTGGGAGACCCAGTACTTC. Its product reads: CASSPSRDEWETQYF.